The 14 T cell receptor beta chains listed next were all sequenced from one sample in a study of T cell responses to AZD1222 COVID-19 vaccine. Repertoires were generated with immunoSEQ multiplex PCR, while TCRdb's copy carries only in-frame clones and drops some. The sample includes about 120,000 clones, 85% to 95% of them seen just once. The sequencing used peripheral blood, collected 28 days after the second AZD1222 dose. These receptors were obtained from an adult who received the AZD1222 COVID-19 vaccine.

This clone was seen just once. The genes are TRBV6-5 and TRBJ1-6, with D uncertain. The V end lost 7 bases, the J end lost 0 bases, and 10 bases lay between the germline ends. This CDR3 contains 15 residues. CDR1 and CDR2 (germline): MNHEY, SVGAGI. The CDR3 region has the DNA TGTGCCAGCACCCCATCGAGCTCCTATAATTCACCCCTCCACTTT. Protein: CASTPSSSYNSPLHF.

CDR3 coding DNA: TGCAGCGTTGTTCGAACGGGAGGATTGAACACTGAAGCTTTCTTT. Residues: CSVVRTGGLNTEAFF. This chain joins TRBV29-1 and TRBJ1-1; D is uncertain. The germline CDR1 and CDR2 sequences are SQVTM and ANQGSEA. This CDR3 spans 15 amino acids. V was shortened by 4 bases and J by 0 bases, with 15 bases between the two germline ends.

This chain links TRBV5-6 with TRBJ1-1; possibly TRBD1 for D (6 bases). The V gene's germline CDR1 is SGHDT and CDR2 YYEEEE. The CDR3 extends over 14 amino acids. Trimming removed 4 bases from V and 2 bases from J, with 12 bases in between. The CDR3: CASSVGHINTEAFF. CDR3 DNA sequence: TGTGCCAGCAGCGTGGGACACATTAACACTGAAGCTTTCTTT.

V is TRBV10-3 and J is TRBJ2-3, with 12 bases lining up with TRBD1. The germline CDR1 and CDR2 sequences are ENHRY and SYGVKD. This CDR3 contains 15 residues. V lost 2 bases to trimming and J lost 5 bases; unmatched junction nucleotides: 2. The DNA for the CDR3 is TGTGCCATCAGTGAGCGGGACAGGGGGCAAGATACGCAGTATTTT. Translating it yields CAISERDRGQDTQYF.

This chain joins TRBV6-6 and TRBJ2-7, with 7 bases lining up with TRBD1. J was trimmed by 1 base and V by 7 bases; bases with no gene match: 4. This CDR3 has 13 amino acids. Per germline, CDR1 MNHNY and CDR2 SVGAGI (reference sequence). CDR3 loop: CASTRDRSYEQYF. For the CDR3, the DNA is TGTGCCAGCACCAGGGACAGATCCTACGAGCAGTACTTC.

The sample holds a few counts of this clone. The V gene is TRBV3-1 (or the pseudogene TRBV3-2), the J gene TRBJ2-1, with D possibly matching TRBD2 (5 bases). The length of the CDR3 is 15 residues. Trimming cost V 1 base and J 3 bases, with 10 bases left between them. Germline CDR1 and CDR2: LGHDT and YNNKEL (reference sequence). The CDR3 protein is CASSQGLEGYNEQFF. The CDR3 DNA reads TGTGCCAGCAGCCAAGGGCTAGAGGGCTACAATGAGCAGTTCTTC.

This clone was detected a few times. CDR3 DNA: TGTGCCAGCAGCTTAGCAGCCTTGAGCAATGAGCAGTTCTTC. It codes for CASSLAALSNEQFF. The V and J genes are TRBV11-2 and TRBJ2-1; D is uncertain. The CDR3 runs 14 residues. Germline V gene lookup returns CDR1 SGHAT and CDR2 FQNNGV. V lost 1 base to trimming and J lost 6 bases, with 10 bases between them.

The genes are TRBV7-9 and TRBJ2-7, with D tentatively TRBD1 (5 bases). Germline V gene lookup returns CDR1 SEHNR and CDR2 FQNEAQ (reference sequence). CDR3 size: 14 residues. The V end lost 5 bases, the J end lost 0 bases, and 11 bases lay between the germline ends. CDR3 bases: TGTGCCAGCAGCCCTGGACATAGCTCCTACGAGCAGTACTTC. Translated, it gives CASSPGHSSYEQYF. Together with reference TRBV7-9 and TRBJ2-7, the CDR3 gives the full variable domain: DTGVSQNPRHKITKRGQNVTFRCDPISEHNRLYWYRQTLGQGPEFLTYFQNEAQLEKSRLLSDRFSAERPKGSFSTLEIQRTEQGDSAMYLCASSPGHSSYEQYFGPGTRLTVT.

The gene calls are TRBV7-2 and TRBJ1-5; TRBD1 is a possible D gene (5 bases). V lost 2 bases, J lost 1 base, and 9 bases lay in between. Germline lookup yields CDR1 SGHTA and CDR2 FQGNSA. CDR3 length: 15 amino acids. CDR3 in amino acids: CASSLMRDSNQPQHF. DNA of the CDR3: TGTGCCAGCAGCTTAATGCGGGACAGCAATCAGCCCCAGCATTTT.

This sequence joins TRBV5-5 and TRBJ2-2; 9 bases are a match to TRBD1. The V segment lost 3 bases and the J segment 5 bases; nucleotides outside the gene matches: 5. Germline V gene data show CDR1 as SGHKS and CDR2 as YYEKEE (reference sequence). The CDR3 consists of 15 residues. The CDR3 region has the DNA TGTGCCAGCAGCTGGGGGACAGGGTGGACCGGGGAGCTGTTTTTT. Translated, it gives CASSWGTGWTGELFF.

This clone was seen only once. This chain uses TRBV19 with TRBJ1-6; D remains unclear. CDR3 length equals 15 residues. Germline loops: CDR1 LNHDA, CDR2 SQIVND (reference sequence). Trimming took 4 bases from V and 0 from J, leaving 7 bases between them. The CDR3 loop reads CASSTGFSYNSPLHF. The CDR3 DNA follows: TGTGCCAGTAGTACGGGGTTCTCCTATAATTCACCCCTCCACTTT.

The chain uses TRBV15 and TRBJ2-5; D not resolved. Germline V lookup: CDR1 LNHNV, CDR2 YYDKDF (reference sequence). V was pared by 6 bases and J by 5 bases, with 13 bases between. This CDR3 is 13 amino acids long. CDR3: CATRPTDSETQYF. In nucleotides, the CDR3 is TGTGCCACCAGACCGACCGATTCCGAGACCCAGTACTTC.

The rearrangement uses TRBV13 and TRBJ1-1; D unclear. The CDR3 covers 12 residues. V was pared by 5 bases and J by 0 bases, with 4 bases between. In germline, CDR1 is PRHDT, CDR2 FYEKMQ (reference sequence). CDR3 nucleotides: TGTGCCAGCAGCGCCATGAACACTGAAGCTTTCTTT. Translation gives CASSAMNTEAFF.

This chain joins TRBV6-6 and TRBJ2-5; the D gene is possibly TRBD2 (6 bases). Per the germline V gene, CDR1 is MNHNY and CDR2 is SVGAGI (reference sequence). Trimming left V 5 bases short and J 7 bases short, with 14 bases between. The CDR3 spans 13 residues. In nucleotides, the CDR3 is TGTGCCAGCAGTCTACCTAGCGCGGGGACCCAGTACTTC. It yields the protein CASSLPSAGTQYF.